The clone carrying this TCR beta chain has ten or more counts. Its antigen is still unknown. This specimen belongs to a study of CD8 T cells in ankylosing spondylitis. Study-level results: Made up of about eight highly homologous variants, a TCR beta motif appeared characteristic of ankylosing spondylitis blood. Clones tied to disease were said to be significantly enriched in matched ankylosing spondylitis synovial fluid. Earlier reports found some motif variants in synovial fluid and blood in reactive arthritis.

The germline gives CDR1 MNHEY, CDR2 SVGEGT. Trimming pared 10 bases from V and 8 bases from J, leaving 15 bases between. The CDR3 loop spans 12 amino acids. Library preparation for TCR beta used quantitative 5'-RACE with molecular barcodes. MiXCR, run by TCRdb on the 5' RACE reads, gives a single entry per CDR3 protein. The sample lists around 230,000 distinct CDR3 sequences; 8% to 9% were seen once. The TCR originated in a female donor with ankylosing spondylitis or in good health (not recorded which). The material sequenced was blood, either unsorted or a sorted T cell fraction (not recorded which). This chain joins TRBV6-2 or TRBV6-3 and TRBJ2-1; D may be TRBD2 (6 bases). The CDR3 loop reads CAIRDSWDEQFF. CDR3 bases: TGTGCCATCAGGGACTCATGGGATGAGCAGTTCTTC.